This T cell receptor beta chain stems from a study of T cells in localized non-small cell lung cancer. Findings and limits, study-wide: Within adjacent lung there appeared a median roughly 60 of the top 100 tumor clones.

In the case of this clone: Its antigen is not known.

This table comes from immunoSEQ multiplex PCR, and its TCRdb copy is limited to in-frame clones, with some not included. The sample carries under 10,000 clones, about nine tenths recorded once. Source: peripheral blood, taken before any cancer treatment. This TCR was recovered from a male donor older than 55 with stage III squamous cell lung carcinoma.

The CDR3 is CASSPSGGANYGYTF. CDR3 in DNA: TGTGCCAGCAGCCCATCGGGAGGAGCTAACTATGGCTACACCTTC. V is TRBV7-9 and J is TRBJ1-2; no clear D. The CDR3 length is 15 residues. Germline V CDR1 and CDR2: SEHNR, FQNEAQ (reference sequence). The germline V and J ends were trimmed by 5 bases and 0 bases, with 13 bases remaining between them.